These T cell receptor beta chains were read from a single sample in a study of blood T cell repertoires in COVID-19. This table comes from immunoSEQ multiplex PCR, and its TCRdb copy is limited to in-frame clones, with some not included. The table shows just over 300,000 clones, with about 85% occurring only once. Material: peripheral blood. These receptors originate from a man between 18 and 29 years old with active or convalescent COVID-19. Each CDR3 is given with its conserved first and last residue. A D gene is named only where the DNA matches it firmly. Clone size, where shown, is once, few, many, or a class for clones that have expanded.

TRBV6-1	TRBJ1-4	.	.	TGTGCCAGCAGTGAAGCGTATAAACTGTTTTTT	CASSEAYKLFF
TRBV11-2	TRBJ2-4	TRBD1	.	TGTGCCAGCAGCAAGACAGGGGGAGCCAAAAACATTCAGTACTTC	CASSKTGGAKNIQYF
TRBV11-2	TRBJ2-3	.	.	TGTGCCAGCAGTTTCGGCACAGATACGCAGTATTTT	CASSFGTDTQYF
TRBV21-1	TRBJ2-7	.	.	TGTGCCAGCAGCAAAGGGGACAGGGGTTCATTCGCCGAGCAGTACTTC	CASSKGDRGSFAEQYF
TRBV5-4	TRBJ2-5	TRBD1	.	TGTGCCAGCAGCCCAGGGGGCGCGGAAGAGACCCAGTACTTC	CASSPGGAEETQYF
TRBV7-9	TRBJ1-4	.	.	TGTGCCAGCAGCTCCTCGAAACAGGGAATTAATGAAAAACTGTTTTTT	CASSSSKQGINEKLFF
TRBV7-9	TRBJ1-1	.	.	TGTGCCAGCAGCTTAGGGGGCGGAGTGTACACTGAAGCTTTCTTT	CASSLGGGVYTEAFF
TRBV20-1	TRBJ2-1	TRBD2	.	TGCAGTGCTAGTATGGTTAAGGGGGCTAGCGGGAGGGCCCATGAGCAGTTCTTC	CSASMVKGASGRAHEQFF
TRBV19	TRBJ2-3	TRBD2	.	TGTGCCAGTAGTAAGCGGGAGCGTTCAGATACGCAGTATTTT	CASSKRERSDTQYF
TRBV13	TRBJ2-5	.	.	TGTGCCAGCAGCTTAGAGAGGCGAGAGACCCAGTACTTC	CASSLERRETQYF
TRBV9	TRBJ1-4	.	.	TGTGCCAGCAGCACACTCGCGGGGGAAAAACTGTTTTTT	CASSTLAGEKLFF
TRBV24-1	TRBJ2-5	TRBD2	.	TGTGCCACCAGTGATCCCGGGACTAGCGGGGGGGCCGGTAGGGAGACCCAGTACTTC	CATSDPGTSGGAGRETQYF
TRBV4-1	TRBJ2-1	.	.	TGCGCCAGCAGCCAAGATGGCGGGACGCACTACAATGAGCAGTTCTTC	CASSQDGGTHYNEQFF
TRBV2	TRBJ2-4	.	.	TGTGCCAGCAGGGGTAACCAGGGTCCCAAAAACATTCAGTACTTC	CASRGNQGPKNIQYF
TRBV4-1	TRBJ2-3	TRBD2	.	TGCGCCAGCAGCCACTTACTAGCGGGGGAAGATACGCAGTATTTT	CASSHLLAGEDTQYF
TRBV28	TRBJ2-1	.	once	TGTGCCAGCATTAATAGCGGATTTACCTACAATGAGCAGTTCTTC	CASINSGFTYNEQFF
TRBV5-6	TRBJ1-2	.	.	TGTGCCAGCAGCTTGCTTGGAGGGCTCTATGGCTACACCTTC	CASSLLGGLYGYTF
TRBV7-6	TRBJ2-7	TRBD2	.	TGTGCCAGCAGCTACGAGCGGGGTGAGACCTACGAGCAGTACTTC	CASSYERGETYEQYF
TRBV19	TRBJ2-7	.	few	TGTGCCAGTAGTATGGGCCCGCGGGCCTACGAGCAGTACTTC	CASSMGPRAYEQYF
TRBV28	TRBJ2-1	TRBD2	.	TGTGCCAGTCCGGACCAGCGGGAGTTCGATGAGCAGTTCTTC	CASPDQREFDEQFF
TRBV19	TRBJ2-3	.	.	TGTGCCAGTAGTCTAAGGGGGACGTCTAGCACAGATACGCAGTATTTT	CASSLRGTSSTDTQYF
TRBV5-1	TRBJ2-1	TRBD2	.	TGCGCCAGCAGCTTGGAGGCGGGAGGCCTATACAATGAGCAGTTCTTC	CASSLEAGGLYNEQFF
TRBV7-6	TRBJ2-7	.	.	TGTGCCAGCAGCTTAGCGGTGGCCGGGGGCGAGCAGTACTTC	CASSLAVAGGEQYF
TRBV19	TRBJ1-4	.	.	TGTGCCAGCGCGGACAGCAGTAATGAAAAACTGTTTTTT	CASADSSNEKLFF
TRBV6-5	TRBJ1-5	.	.	TGTGCCAGCAGTTATAGGGGTATGAGCAATCAGCCCCAGCATTTT	CASSYRGMSNQPQHF
TRBV28	TRBJ2-7	.	.	TGTGCCAGTAAACAGGTGGTCGGTGGAGAGCAGTACTTC	CASKQVVGGEQYF
TRBV10-3	TRBJ1-6	TRBD1	.	TGTGCCATCAAGGGGGCAGGGGGAGATTCACCCCTCCACTTT	CAIKGAGGDSPLHF
TRBV7-7	TRBJ1-2	.	.	TGTGCCAGCAGCACAGGACAGCCAGTCTATGGCTACACCTTC	CASSTGQPVYGYTF
TRBV5-6	TRBJ2-1	TRBD2	.	TGTGCCAGCTTTAATGCGGGGGGGAAATACAATGAGCAGTTCTTC	CASFNAGGKYNEQFF
TRBV24-1	TRBJ1-2	.	.	TGTGCCACCAGTGATCATCAGGTTCTCTATGGCTACACCTTC	CATSDHQVLYGYTF
TRBV21-1	TRBJ1-1	.	few	TGTGCCAGCAGTGTATCCGGGACAGGGAACACTGAAGCTTTCTTT	CASSVSGTGNTEAFF
TRBV2	TRBJ1-5	.	.	TGTGCCAGCAGTGTTTTTTCTCAGGGTAATCAGCCCCAGCATTTT	CASSVFSQGNQPQHF
TRBV7-2	TRBJ2-5	TRBD1	.	TGTGCCAGCAGCTTAAGGACAGGGTTTGAAGAGACCCAGTACTTC	CASSLRTGFEETQYF
TRBV6-5	TRBJ2-1	.	.	TGTGCCAGCGAAGGGGGCTACAATGAGCAGTTCTTC	CASEGGYNEQFF
TRBV28	TRBJ2-7	TRBD2	.	TGTGCCAGCAGACCCGGGACTAGCGTTTACGAGCAGTACTTC	CASRPGTSVYEQYF
TRBV7-9	TRBJ2-1	.	.	TGTGCCAGCAGCCCAACAAGGAGAGGATCCAATGAGCAGTTCTTC	CASSPTRRGSNEQFF
TRBV29-1	TRBJ2-3	.	.	TGCAGCGTGGGACAACGACTTACAGATACGCAGTATTTT	CSVGQRLTDTQYF
TRBV27	TRBJ1-6	.	.	TGTGCCAGCAGTGTAGGACACCATATGTCACCCCTCCACTTT	CASSVGHHMSPLHF
TRBV19	TRBJ1-5	.	.	TGTGCCAGCCGATTCCTAAATCAGCCCCAGCATTTT	CASRFLNQPQHF
TRBV10-3	TRBJ2-7	TRBD2	.	TGTGCCATCAGTGAGCCCCGAGTTAGCGGGGCGGACTACGAGCAGTACTTC	CAISEPRVSGADYEQYF
TRBV28	TRBJ2-3	.	.	TGTGCCAGCAGTTTCTCCTATCGAATAGCGGCAGAAAACACAGATACGCAGTATTTT	CASSFSYRIAAENTDTQYF
TRBV15	TRBJ2-2	TRBD2	.	TGTGCCACCAGCAGAGATGGGCCGGGAGGGAGGAACACCGGGGAGCTGTTTTTT	CATSRDGPGGRNTGELFF
TRBV5-1	TRBJ2-5	.	.	TGCGCCAGCAGCATCCGGGACACCAAAGAGACCCAGTACTTC	CASSIRDTKETQYF
TRBV6-5	TRBJ1-1	.	.	TGTGCCAGTTCATCCGGGGGACTCACTGAAGCTTTCTTT	CASSSGGLTEAFF
TRBV28	TRBJ2-7	.	.	TGTGCCAGCAGTTCCAGGGGGGTAAACGAGCAGTACTTC	CASSSRGVNEQYF
TRBV7-9	TRBJ2-1	.	once	TGTGCCAGCAGCTCCCTCCGCGCCGGGGAGCAGTTCTTC	CASSSLRAGEQFF
TRBV19	TRBJ1-1	.	.	TGTGCCAGTAGTATGACCCCTTCCAGGGATTGGAACACTGAAGCTTTCTTT	CASSMTPSRDWNTEAFF
TRBV10-2	TRBJ1-1	.	.	TGCGCCAGCAGTGAGACTGGACAGCTTGGGAGCACTGAAGCTTTCTTT	CASSETGQLGSTEAFF
TRBV7-5	TRBJ2-7	.	.	TGTGCCAGAAGCTCGGGACAGGACGAGCAGTACTTC	CARSSGQDEQYF
TRBV3-1/TRBV3-2	TRBJ2-1	.	once	TGTGCCAGCAGCCATAAATACAATGAGCAGTTCTTC	CASSHKYNEQFF
TRBV5-6	TRBJ1-2	.	.	TGTGCCAGCAGCTTGGATTACATACAGGGACTACTCTATGGCTACACCTTC	CASSLDYIQGLLYGYTF
TRBV5-1	TRBJ2-2	.	.	TGCGCCAGCCGCCGCGGTTATGGCACCGGGGAGCTGTTTTTT	CASRRGYGTGELFF
TRBV3-1/TRBV3-2	TRBJ2-7	.	.	TGTGCCAGCAGCCAAGAGCCCACGGTGAGCTACGAGCAGTACTTC	CASSQEPTVSYEQYF
TRBV18	TRBJ1-1	.	.	TGTGCCAGCTCACCCGGAACAGGAGACACTGAAGCTTTCTTT	CASSPGTGDTEAFF
TRBV5-6	TRBJ1-2	.	.	TGTGCCAGCAGCACATCACCCGGGACAAGATATGGCTACACCTTC	CASSTSPGTRYGYTF
TRBV27	TRBJ2-1	.	.	TGTGCCAGCCACCGGGGAGGCAGGGATAATGAGCAGTTCTTC	CASHRGGRDNEQFF
TRBV5-1	TRBJ2-1	.	.	TGCGCCAGCAGCTTGAGGCCCTTTGGGAGCGACAATGAGCAGTTCTTC	CASSLRPFGSDNEQFF
TRBV7-9	TRBJ1-3	TRBD1	.	TGTGCCAGCAGCTGGACAGGCTCTGGAAACACCATATATTTT	CASSWTGSGNTIYF